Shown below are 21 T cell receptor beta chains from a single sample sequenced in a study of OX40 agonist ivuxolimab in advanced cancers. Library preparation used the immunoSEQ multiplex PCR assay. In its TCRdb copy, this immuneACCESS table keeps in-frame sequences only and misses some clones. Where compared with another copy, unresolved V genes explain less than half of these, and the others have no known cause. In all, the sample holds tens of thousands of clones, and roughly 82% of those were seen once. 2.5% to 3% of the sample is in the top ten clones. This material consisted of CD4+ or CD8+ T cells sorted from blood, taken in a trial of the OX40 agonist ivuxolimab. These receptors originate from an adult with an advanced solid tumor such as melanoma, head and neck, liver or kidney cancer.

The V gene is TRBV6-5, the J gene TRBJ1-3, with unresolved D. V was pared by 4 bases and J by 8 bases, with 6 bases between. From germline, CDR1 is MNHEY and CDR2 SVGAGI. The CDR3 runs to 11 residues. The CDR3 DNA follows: TGTGCCAGCAGTTCTGGGGACACCATATATTTT. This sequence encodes CASSSGDTIYF.

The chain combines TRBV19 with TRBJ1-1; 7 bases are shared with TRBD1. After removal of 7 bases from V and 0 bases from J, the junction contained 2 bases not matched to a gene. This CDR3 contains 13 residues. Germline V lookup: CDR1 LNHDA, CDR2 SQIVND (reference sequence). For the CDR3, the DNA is TGTGCCAGTATGGGACAGATGAACACTGAAGCTTTCTTT. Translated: CASMGQMNTEAFF.

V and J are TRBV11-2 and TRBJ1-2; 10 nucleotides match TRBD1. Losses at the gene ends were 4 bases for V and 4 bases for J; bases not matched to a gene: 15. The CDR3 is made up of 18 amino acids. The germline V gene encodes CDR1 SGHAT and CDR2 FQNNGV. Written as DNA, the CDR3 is TGTGCCAGCAGCTCATTAGGGGGACAGGGGTCTCCCCTCTATGGCTACACCTTC. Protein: CASSSLGGQGSPLYGYTF.

The CDR3 spells CASSYLAGISTDTQYF. The CDR3 nucleotides are TGTGCCAGCAGCTACTTAGCGGGGATTTCCACAGATACGCAGTATTTT. The chain uses TRBV7-2 and TRBJ2-3; 8 nucleotides agree with TRBD2. In germline, CDR1 is SGHTA, CDR2 FQGNSA. Trimming cost V 4 bases and J 2 bases; bases outside gene matches: 8. The length of the CDR3 is 16 residues.

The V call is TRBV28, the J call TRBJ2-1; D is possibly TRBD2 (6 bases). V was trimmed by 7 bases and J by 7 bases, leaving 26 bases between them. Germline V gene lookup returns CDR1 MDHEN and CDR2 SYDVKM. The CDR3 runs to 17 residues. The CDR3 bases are TGTGCCAGCATCCCCGGAGGGTCAGACTTGGGTCAAAATGAGCAGTTCTTC. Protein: CASIPGGSDLGQNEQFF.

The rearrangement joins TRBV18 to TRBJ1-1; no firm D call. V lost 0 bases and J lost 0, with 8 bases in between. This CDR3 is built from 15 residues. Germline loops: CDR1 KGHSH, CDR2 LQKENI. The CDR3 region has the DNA TGTGCCAGCTCACCACCTCAACAGCTGAACACTGAAGCTTTCTTT. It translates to CASSPPQQLNTEAFF.

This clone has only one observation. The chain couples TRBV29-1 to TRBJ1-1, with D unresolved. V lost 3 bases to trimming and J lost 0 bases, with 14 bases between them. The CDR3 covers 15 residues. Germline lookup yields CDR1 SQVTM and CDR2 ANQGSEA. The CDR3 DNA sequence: TGCAGCGTTGAGGGCCAACTCGGGATGAACACTGAAGCTTTCTTT. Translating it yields CSVEGQLGMNTEAFF. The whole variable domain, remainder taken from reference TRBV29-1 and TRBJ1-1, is SAVISQKPSRDICQRGTSLTIQCQVDSQVTMMFWYRQQPGQSLTLIATANQGSEATYESGFVIDKFPISRPNLTFSTLTVSNMSPEDSSIYLCSVEGQLGMNTEAFFGQGTRLTVV.

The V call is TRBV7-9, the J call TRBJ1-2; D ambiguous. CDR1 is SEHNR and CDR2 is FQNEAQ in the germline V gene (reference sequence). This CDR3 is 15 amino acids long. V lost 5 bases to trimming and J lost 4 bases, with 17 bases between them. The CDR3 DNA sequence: TGTGCCAGCAGCCCGGGAAACTTAGAGAGCTATGGCTACACCTTC. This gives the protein CASSPGNLESYGYTF.

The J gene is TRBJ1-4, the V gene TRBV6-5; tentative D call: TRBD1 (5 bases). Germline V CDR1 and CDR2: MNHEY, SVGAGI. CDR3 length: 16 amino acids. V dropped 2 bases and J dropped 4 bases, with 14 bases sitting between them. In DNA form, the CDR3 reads TGTGCCAGCAGTTACCGGGCAGGGTGGAATAATGAAAAACTGTTTTTT. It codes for CASSYRAGWNNEKLFF.

The CDR3 region is CASSLAKDRGADTQYF. Here the CDR3 DNA reads TGTGCCAGCAGCTTAGCGAAGGACAGGGGGGCAGATACGCAGTATTTT. The J gene is TRBJ2-3, the V gene TRBV7-9, with 10 bases that match TRBD1. Per germline, CDR1 SEHNR and CDR2 FQNEAQ (reference sequence). This CDR3 has 16 amino acids. Losses at the gene ends were 0 bases for V and 4 bases for J; bases not matched to a gene: 4.

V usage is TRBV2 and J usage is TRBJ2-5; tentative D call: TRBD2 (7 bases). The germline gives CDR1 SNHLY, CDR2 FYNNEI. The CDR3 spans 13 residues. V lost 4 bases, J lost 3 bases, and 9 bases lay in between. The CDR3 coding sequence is TGTGCCAGCAGTGGGGGGGGCGAAGAGACCCAGTACTTC. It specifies CASSGGGEETQYF.

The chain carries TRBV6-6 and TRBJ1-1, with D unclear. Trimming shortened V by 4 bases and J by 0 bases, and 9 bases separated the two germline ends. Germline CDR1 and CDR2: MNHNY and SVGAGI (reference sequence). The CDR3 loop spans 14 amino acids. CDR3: CASSSLHLNTEAFF. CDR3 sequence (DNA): TGTGCCAGCAGTTCGCTGCATTTGAACACTGAAGCTTTCTTT.

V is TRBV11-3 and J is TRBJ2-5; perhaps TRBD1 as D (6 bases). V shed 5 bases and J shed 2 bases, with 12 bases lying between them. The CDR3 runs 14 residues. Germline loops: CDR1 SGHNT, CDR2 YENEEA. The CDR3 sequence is CASSPRDKQETQYF. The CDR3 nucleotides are TGTGCCAGCAGCCCCCGGGACAAACAAGAGACCCAGTACTTC.

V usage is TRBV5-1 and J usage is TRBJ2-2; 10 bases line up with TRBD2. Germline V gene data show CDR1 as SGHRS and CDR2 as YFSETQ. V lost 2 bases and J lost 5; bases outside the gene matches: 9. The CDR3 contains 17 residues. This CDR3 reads CASSFSSGGARTGELFF. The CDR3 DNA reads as TGCGCCAGCAGCTTTTCCAGCGGGGGGGCTCGAACCGGGGAGCTGTTTTTT.

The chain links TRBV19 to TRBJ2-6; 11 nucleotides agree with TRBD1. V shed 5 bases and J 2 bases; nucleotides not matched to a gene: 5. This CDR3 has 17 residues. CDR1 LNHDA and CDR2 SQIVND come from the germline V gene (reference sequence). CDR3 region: CASSLWDRGAGANVLTF. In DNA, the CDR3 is TGTGCCAGTAGTTTATGGGACAGGGGGGCTGGGGCCAACGTCCTGACTTTC.

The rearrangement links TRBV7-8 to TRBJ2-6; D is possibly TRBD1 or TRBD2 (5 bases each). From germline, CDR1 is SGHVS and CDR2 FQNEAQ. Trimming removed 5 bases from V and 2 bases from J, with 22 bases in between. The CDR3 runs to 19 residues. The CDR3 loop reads CASSPQGDDYWAGANVLTF. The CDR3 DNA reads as TGTGCCAGCAGCCCTCAAGGGGACGACTATTGGGCTGGGGCCAACGTCCTGACTTTC.

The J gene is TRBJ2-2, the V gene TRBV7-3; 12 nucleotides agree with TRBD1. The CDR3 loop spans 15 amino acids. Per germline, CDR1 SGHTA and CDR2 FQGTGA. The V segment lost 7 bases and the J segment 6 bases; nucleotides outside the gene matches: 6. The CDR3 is CASTVGTGGSGELFF. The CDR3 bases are TGTGCCAGCACCGTCGGGACAGGGGGCTCCGGGGAGCTGTTTTTT.

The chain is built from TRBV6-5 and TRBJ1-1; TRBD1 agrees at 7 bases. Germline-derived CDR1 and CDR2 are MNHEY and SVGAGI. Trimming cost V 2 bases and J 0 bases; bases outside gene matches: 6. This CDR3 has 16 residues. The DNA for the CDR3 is TGTGCCAGCAGTTACCCAGGGGGGGCCATGAACACTGAAGCTTTCTTT. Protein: CASSYPGGAMNTEAFF.

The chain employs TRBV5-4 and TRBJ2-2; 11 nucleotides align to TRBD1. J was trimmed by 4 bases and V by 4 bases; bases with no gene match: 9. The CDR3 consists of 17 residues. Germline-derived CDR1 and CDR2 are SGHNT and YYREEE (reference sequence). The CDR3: CASSRGTGGRSTGELFF. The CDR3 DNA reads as TGTGCCAGCAGCCGAGGGACAGGGGGAAGAAGCACCGGGGAGCTGTTTTTT.

The CDR3 nucleotides read TGTGCCAGCAGTGACCGGGGGAGCACTGAAGCTTTCTTT. Amino acids: CASSDRGSTEAFF. V and J are TRBV6-1 and TRBJ1-1; weak D call: TRBD1 (5 bases). V was shortened by 3 bases and J by 4 bases, with 9 bases between the two germline ends. The CDR3 is made up of 13 amino acids. Germline values: CDR1 MNHNS, CDR2 SASEGT.

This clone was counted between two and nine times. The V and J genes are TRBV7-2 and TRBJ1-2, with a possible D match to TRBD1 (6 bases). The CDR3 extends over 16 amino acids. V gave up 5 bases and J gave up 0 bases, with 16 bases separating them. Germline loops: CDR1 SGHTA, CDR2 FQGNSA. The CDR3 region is CASSPQWTDANYGYTF. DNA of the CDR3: TGTGCCAGCAGCCCCCAGTGGACAGATGCTAACTATGGCTACACCTTC.